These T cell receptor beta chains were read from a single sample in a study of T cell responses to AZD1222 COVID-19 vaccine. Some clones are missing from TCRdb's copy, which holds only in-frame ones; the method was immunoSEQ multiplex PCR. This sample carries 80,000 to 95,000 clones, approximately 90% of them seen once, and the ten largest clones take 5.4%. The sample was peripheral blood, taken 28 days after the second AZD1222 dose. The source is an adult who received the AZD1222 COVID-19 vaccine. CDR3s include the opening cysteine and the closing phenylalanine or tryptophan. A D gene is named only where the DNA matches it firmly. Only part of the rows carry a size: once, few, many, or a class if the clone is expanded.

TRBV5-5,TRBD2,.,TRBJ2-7,TGTGCCAGCTTTTTCTGGGAAGGAGCGGGGGGACACGAGCAGTACTTC,CASFFWEGAGGHEQYF
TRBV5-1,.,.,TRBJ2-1,TGCGCCAGCAGCTTGGACAGGGTGTTCTACAATGAGCAGTTCTTC,CASSLDRVFYNEQFF
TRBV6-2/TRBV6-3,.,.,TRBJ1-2,TGTGCCAGCAGTTACCAGGGCCTTCTTCAGGAGGGCTACACCTTC,CASSYQGLLQEGYTF
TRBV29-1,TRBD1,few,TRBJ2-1,TGCAGCGTTGAGAGGGGGACAGGCAACAATGAGCAGTTCTTC,CSVERGTGNNEQFF
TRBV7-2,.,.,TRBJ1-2,TGTGCCAGCAGCTTCCCCGACCGAGTACCTATGAGCTACACCTTC,CASSFPDRVPMSYTF
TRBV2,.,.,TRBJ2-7,TGTGCCAGCCATGACACCTACGAGCAGTACTTC,CASHDTYEQYF
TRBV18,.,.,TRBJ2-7,TGTGCCAGCTCACCCATCGGGAGTGCTGAATTCTCCTACGAGCAGTACTTC,CASSPIGSAEFSYEQYF
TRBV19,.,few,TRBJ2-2,TGTGCCAGTAGGATGGGTCCAGGGAGGAACACCGGGGAGCTGTTTTTT,CASRMGPGRNTGELFF
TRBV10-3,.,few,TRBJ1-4,TGTGCCATCAGTGAGTACGAAAAACTGTTTTTT,CAISEYEKLFF
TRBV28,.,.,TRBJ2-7,TGTGCCAGCAGTTTCCGGGGGTACGAGCAGTACTTC,CASSFRGYEQYF
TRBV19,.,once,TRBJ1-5,TGTGCCAGTAGTATTCCCCCTGGACGTAGCAATCAGCCCCAGCATTTT,CASSIPPGRSNQPQHF
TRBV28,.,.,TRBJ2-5,TGTGCCAGCAGTTTCTCACAGGGGGGAGGGGAGACCCAGTACTTC,CASSFSQGGGETQYF
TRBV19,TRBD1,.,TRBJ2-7,TGTGCCAGTAGTGTCGGGGGGACAGGGAACTACGAGCAGTACTTC,CASSVGGTGNYEQYF
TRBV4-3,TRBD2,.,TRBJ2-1,TGCGCCAGCAGCCAGGCGGGGGAATCGTACTCCAATGAGCAGTTCTTC,CASSQAGESYSNEQFF
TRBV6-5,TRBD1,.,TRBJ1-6,TGTGCCACGAAGGGACAGGGTCATTCACCCCTCCACTTT,CATKGQGHSPLHF
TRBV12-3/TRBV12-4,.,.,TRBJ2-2,TGTGCCAGCAGTCTCCAAATCGGGGAGCTGTTTTTT,CASSLQIGELFF
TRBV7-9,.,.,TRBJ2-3,TGTGCCAGCGATGGTAGCGCAGATACGCAGTATTTT,CASDGSADTQYF
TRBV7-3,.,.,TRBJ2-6,TGTGCCAGCAGCTTTTCGAGCTCTGGGGCCAACGTCCTGACTTTC,CASSFSSSGANVLTF
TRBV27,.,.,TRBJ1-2,TGTGCCAGCAGTTTATCGGGATATGGCTACACCTTC,CASSLSGYGYTF
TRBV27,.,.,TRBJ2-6,TGTGCCAGCAGTTTAAGCTGGGCTGGGGCCAACGTCCTGACTTTC,CASSLSWAGANVLTF
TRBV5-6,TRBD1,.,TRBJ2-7,TGTGCCAGCAGCCCGCCCGGACAGGGGGCTTACGAGCAGTACTTC,CASSPPGQGAYEQYF
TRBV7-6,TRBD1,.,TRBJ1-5,TGTGCCAGCAGCTTAAGTCTTGACAGGGCAAAGCCCCAGCATTTT,CASSLSLDRAKPQHF
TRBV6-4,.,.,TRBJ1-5,TGTGCCAGCAGTGACTCTGAACACGACCTCAATCAGCCCCAGCATTTT,CASSDSEHDLNQPQHF
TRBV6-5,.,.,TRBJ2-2,TGTGCCAGCAGTTTAGGGAACACCGGGGAGCTGTTTTTT,CASSLGNTGELFF
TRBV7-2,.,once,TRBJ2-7,TGTGCCAGCAGCCCCAGACCGCTCTCCTACGAGCAGTACTTC,CASSPRPLSYEQYF
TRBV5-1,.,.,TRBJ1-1,TGCGCCAGCAGCTTGAATCAGAACACTGAAGCTTTCTTT,CASSLNQNTEAFF
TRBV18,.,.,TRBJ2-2,TGTGCCAGCTCACCACCGTTAGGGGCTATGGCCGGGGAGCTGTTTTTT,CASSPPLGAMAGELFF
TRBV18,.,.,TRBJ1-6,TGTGCCAGCTCACCACTTAGGGGAGGATATAATTCACCCCTCCACTTT,CASSPLRGGYNSPLHF
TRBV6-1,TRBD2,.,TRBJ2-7,TGTGCCAGCAGTGAGGGACTAGCGGGGACCTACGAGCAGTACTTC,CASSEGLAGTYEQYF
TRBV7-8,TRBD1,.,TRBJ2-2,TGTGCCAGCAGTGGACAGGGGCTTAAGGGGGATGAGCTGTTTTTT,CASSGQGLKGDELFF
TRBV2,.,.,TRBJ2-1,TGTGCCAGCAGTGTAATGGGGGCAAGATACAATGAGCAGTTCTTC,CASSVMGARYNEQFF
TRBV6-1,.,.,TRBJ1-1,TGTGCCAGCAGACCCAGGGGATCCAACACTGAAGCTTTCTTT,CASRPRGSNTEAFF
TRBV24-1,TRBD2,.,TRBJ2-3,TGTGCCACCAGTGATCGGTCGGCTAGCGGGGGGACCCCAGATACGCAGTATTTT,CATSDRSASGGTPDTQYF
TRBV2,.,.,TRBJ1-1,TGTGCCAGCAGTGATTCTCTGAACACTGAAGCTTTCTTT,CASSDSLNTEAFF
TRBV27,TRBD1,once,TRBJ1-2,TGTGCCAGCAGTTTATCGACAACAGGGGGTGATGGCTACACCTTC,CASSLSTTGGDGYTF
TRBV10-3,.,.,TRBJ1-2,TGTGCCACTACCCCAGTCACGGGGAGCCCTTATGGCTACACCTTC,CATTPVTGSPYGYTF
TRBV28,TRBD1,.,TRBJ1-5,TGTGCCAGCAGTCCGGGACAGATCAATCAGCCCCAGCATTTT,CASSPGQINQPQHF
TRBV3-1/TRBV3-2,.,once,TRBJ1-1,TGTGCCAGCAGCCAACAACAGGGGAACACTGAAGCTTTCTTT,CASSQQQGNTEAFF
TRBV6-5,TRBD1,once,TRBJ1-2,TGTGCCAGCAGTTACTCGGACAGGGCCTATGGCTACACCTTC,CASSYSDRAYGYTF
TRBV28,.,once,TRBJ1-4,TGTGCCAGCAGCTCCGTCGTTAAACTGTTTTTT,CASSSVVKLFF
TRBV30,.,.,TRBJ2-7,TGTGCCTGGAGTGTCCGACAGGATTCCTACGAGCAGTACTTC,CAWSVRQDSYEQYF
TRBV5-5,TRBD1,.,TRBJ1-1,TGTGCCAGCAGCTCGAAACAGGGGGGAGCTGAAGCTTTCTTT,CASSSKQGGAEAFF
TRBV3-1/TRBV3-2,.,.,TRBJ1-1,TGTGCCAGCAGCTCGATCAGGGGATCCACTGAAGCTTTCTTT,CASSSIRGSTEAFF
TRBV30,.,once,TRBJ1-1,TGTGCCCACGAAGGGGGGGTAGGCACTGAAGCTTTCTTT,CAHEGGVGTEAFF
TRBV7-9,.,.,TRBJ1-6,TGTGCCAGCAGCCCCATGAGGGATTCACCCCTCCACTTT,CASSPMRDSPLHF
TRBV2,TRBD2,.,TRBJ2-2,TGTGCCAGCAGTGCGGGACTAGCGGGGTTCACCGGGGAGCTGTTTTTT,CASSAGLAGFTGELFF
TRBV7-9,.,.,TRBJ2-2,TGTGCCAGCACCCAGTGGGGCAGCGGGTACACCGGGGAGCTGTTTTTT,CASTQWGSGYTGELFF